Below are 26 T cell receptor beta chains sequenced from a single sample in a study of Ad26.COV2.S vaccination and SARS-CoV-2 variants. Only in-frame clones appear in the TCRdb table, and some are missing; sequencing was by immunoSEQ multiplex PCR. There are 250,000 to 300,000 clones in the sample; about 90% occur only once, and more than 2.5% lies in the top ten. Indicated treatment: some 19 received Ad26.COV2.S at low or high dose, single or two shots; 5 received placebo; per-sample allocation not given. At day 63 after the first vaccine or placebo injection, samples were drawn. The sequencing used peripheral blood, collected in a trial of Ad26.COV2.S vaccine versus placebo. These receptors were obtained from a person between 18 and 60 years old who received the Ad26.COV2.S COVID-19 vaccine or a placebo.

The chain couples TRBV7-6 to TRBJ1-1, with 10 bases that match TRBD1. CDR3 length: 13 amino acids. Germline trimming cut 5 bases from V and 4 bases from J; bases unmatched to any gene: 1. Germline CDR1 reads SGHVS; CDR2 reads FNYEAQ. The CDR3: CASSRTGGTEAFF. CDR3 coding DNA: TGTGCCAGCAGCCGGACAGGGGGCACTGAAGCTTTCTTT.

V gene TRBV19 combines with J gene TRBJ2-7; D is unresolved. Germline V gene sequence: CDR1 LNHDA, CDR2 SQIVND (reference sequence). The CDR3 covers 14 residues. The V gene lost 5 bases and the J gene lost 2 bases, with 13 bases spanning the gap. CDR3 sequence reads: CASSPGRVTYEQYF. The DNA for the CDR3 is TGTGCCAGTAGTCCCGGACGGGTAACCTACGAGCAGTACTTC.

The J gene is TRBJ2-2, the V gene TRBV4-1; 7 bases align to TRBD1. V lost 2 bases to trimming and J lost 5 bases; unmatched junction nucleotides: 8. This CDR3 has 16 amino acids. Germline lookup yields CDR1 MGHRA and CDR2 YSYEKL. The CDR3 region has the DNA TGCGCCAGCAGCCAAACCAGACAGGGACCGACCGGGGAGCTGTTTTTT. It codes for CASSQTRQGPTGELFF.

A single count supports this clone. This chain joins TRBV12-3 or TRBV12-4 and TRBJ1-1; tentatively, D is TRBD1 (6 bases). V lost 4 bases and J 11 bases, leaving 14 bases between the germline ends. The CDR3 spans 12 residues. CDR3 region: CASSSRGAPAFF. The CDR3 DNA sequence: TGTGCCAGCAGTTCCCGGGGGGCGCCCGCTTTCTTT.

The CDR3 nucleotides are TGCAGTGCTCCCCGGACAGCAGGCTACACCTTC. This translates into CSAPRTAGYTF. The chain combines TRBV20-1 with TRBJ1-2; possible D gene TRBD1, 6 bases. Germline V CDR1 and CDR2: DFQATT, SNEGSKA (reference sequence). CDR3 length: 11 amino acids. Trimming removed 5 bases at V and 8 bases at J, with 12 bases between.

This chain links TRBV9 with TRBJ1-1, with 8 nucleotides matching TRBD1. The CDR3 length is 14 residues. CDR1 and CDR2 (germline): SGDLS, YYNGEE. After removal of 3 bases from V and 1 base from J, the junction contained 2 bases not matched to a gene. This chain's CDR3 is CASSGQGKNTEAFF. CDR3 bases: TGTGCCAGCAGCGGACAGGGGAAGAACACTGAAGCTTTCTTT.

The count of this clone is one. The chain uses TRBV30 and TRBJ2-1; 11 bases are a match to TRBD2. Germline lookup yields CDR1 GTSNPN and CDR2 SVGIG (reference sequence). V lost 2 bases and J lost 3; bases outside the gene matches: 6. The CDR3 runs 16 residues. For the CDR3, the DNA is TGTGCCTGGAGTCCAGGACTAGCGGGCCTCTACAATGAGCAGTTCTTC. Residues: CAWSPGLAGLYNEQFF.

In this sample, this clone turned up a few times. The CDR3 region is CASSPQGEQPQHF. The DNA of the CDR3 is TGTGCCAGCAGCCCGCAGGGAGAACAGCCCCAGCATTTT. The chain uses TRBV3-1 (or the pseudogene TRBV3-2) and TRBJ1-5, with TRBD1 as a possible D gene (5 bases). This CDR3 comprises 13 residues. Looked up from germline, CDR1 is LGHDT and CDR2 is YNNKEL (reference sequence). V lost 4 bases, J lost 7 bases, and 11 bases lay in between.

The chain combines TRBV18 with TRBJ2-7, with 10 bases lining up with TRBD2. The germline V gene has CDR1 KGHSH and CDR2 LQKENI. V lost 3 bases to trimming and J lost 1 base; unmatched junction nucleotides: 0. The CDR3 spans 14 residues. The CDR3 is CASSPGLASYEQYF. CDR3 DNA: TGTGCCAGCTCACCGGGACTAGCGTCCTACGAGCAGTACTTC.

The chain joins TRBV28 to TRBJ2-5, with 7 bases fitting TRBD1. This CDR3 comprises 20 residues. The ends lost 5 bases at V and 1 base at J; junction bases unmatched: 22. Germline V CDR1 and CDR2: MDHEN, SYDVKM. CDR3 protein: CASSPLPFTRGNLFQETQYF. In nucleotides, the CDR3 is TGTGCCAGCAGTCCCCTCCCTTTCACCAGGGGGAACTTGTTCCAAGAGACCCAGTACTTC.

CDR3 region: CSVEGGSGGNTQYF. The CDR3 DNA reads as TGCAGCGTTGAAGGCGGGAGTGGAGGTAATACGCAGTATTTT. The V call is TRBV29-1, the J call TRBJ2-3, with 7 bases aligning to TRBD2. Germline loops: CDR1 SQVTM, CDR2 ANQGSEA. The CDR3 has 14 amino acids. Trimming removed 1 base from V and 7 bases from J; junction bases left unmatched: 8.

The J gene is TRBJ1-5, the V gene TRBV4-1; D remains unclear. The CDR3 consists of 15 residues. Germline V gene sequence: CDR1 MGHRA, CDR2 YSYEKL. The ends were cut back, 4 bases at V and 0 bases at J, with 10 bases in the middle. DNA for the CDR3: TGCGCCAGCAGCCGGATGGCCAGTAGCAATCAGCCCCAGCATTTT. As protein: CASSRMASSNQPQHF.

V gene TRBV7-2 combines with J gene TRBJ1-1; a weak D match, TRBD1 (6 bases). V lost 5 bases and J lost 3, with 13 bases in between. This CDR3 region has 14 residues. Germline CDR1 reads SGHTA; CDR2 reads FQGNSA. The CDR3 DNA is TGTGCCAGCAGCCCTAGGACAGTCTACACTGAAGCTTTCTTT. Translation: CASSPRTVYTEAFF.

The V call is TRBV10-3, the J call TRBJ1-3; possibly TRBD1 for D (6 bases). Germline V CDR1 and CDR2: ENHRY, SYGVKD. The V end was cut by 4 bases, the J end by 3 bases, with 13 bases between. This CDR3 contains 15 residues. CDR3 DNA sequence: TGTGCCATCAGTGCGGGGACATTTGGTGGAAACACCATATATTTT. Residues: CAISAGTFGGNTIYF.

The chain employs TRBV9 and TRBJ2-1; possibly TRBD1 for D (6 bases). The CDR3 is made up of 15 amino acids. V was pared by 1 base and J by 9 bases, with 17 bases between. The germline V gene has CDR1 SGDLS and CDR2 YYNGEE. The CDR3 nucleotides are TGTGCCAGCAGCGTAACGGCTCCTAGGGGGAGTGAGCAGTTCTTC. Translated: CASSVTAPRGSEQFF.

J is TRBJ2-5 and V is TRBV5-4; TRBD1 is a possible D gene (6 bases). Trimming shortened V by 4 bases and J by 5 bases, and 12 bases separated the two germline ends. This CDR3 region has 13 residues. Germline-derived CDR1 and CDR2 are SGHNT and YYREEE (reference sequence). CDR3 coding DNA: TGTGCCAGCAGCCAACAGGGTCACGAGACCCAGTACTTC. This translates into CASSQQGHETQYF.

The chain combines TRBV30 with TRBJ1-1; D is possibly TRBD1 (5 bases). Germline V gene sequence: CDR1 GTSNPN, CDR2 SVGIG (reference sequence). This CDR3 is built from 12 residues. Deletions cut 2 bases from V and 3 bases from J, with 7 bases between. DNA for the CDR3: TGTGCCTGGAGTCGGGGGTACACTGAAGCTTTCTTT. Translating gives CAWSRGYTEAFF.

The genes are TRBV6-5 and TRBJ2-1; 13 bases are shared with TRBD2. The CDR3 runs 14 residues. CDR1 is MNHEY, CDR2 SVGAGI, per germline. Trimming removed 6 bases from V and 7 bases from J; junction bases left unmatched: 3. CDR3 amino acids: CASSRLAGGNEQFF. Written as DNA, the CDR3 is TGTGCCAGCAGCAGACTAGCGGGGGGAAATGAGCAGTTCTTC.

V is TRBV5-1 and J is TRBJ1-1; D remains unclear. The germline V gene has CDR1 SGHRS and CDR2 YFSETQ. V was shortened by 4 bases and J by 1 base, with 8 bases between the two germline ends. The CDR3 totals 13 residues. Here the CDR3 DNA reads TGCGCCAGCAGCACCAGTTCGAACACTGAAGCTTTCTTT. It yields the protein CASSTSSNTEAFF.

This chain joins TRBV10-3 and TRBJ2-1, with D hard to call. The CDR3 runs 13 residues. In germline, CDR1 is ENHRY, CDR2 SYGVKD. With 2 bases removed from V and 6 bases from J, the gap between germline ends came to 8 bases. The CDR3 region is CAISETVGNEQFF. CDR3 coding DNA: TGTGCCATCAGTGAGACAGTGGGCAATGAGCAGTTCTTC.

The V gene is TRBV3-1 (or the pseudogene TRBV3-2), the J gene TRBJ1-1; D is undetermined. V lost 5 bases, J lost 0 bases, and 7 bases lay in between. The length of the CDR3 is 13 residues. The germline V gene encodes CDR1 LGHDT and CDR2 YNNKEL (reference sequence). The CDR3 region is CASSYTMNTEAFF. CDR3 coding DNA: TGTGCCAGCAGCTACACCATGAACACTGAAGCTTTCTTT.

V usage is TRBV3-1 (or the pseudogene TRBV3-2) and J usage is TRBJ2-7, with 7 bases fitting TRBD1. The CDR3 is 13 amino acids. The J segment lost 4 bases and the V segment lost 8 bases, leaving 8 bases of the junction unmatched. Looked up from germline, CDR1 is LGHDT and CDR2 is YNNKEL (reference sequence). CDR3 loop: CASGYRGRYEQYF. The CDR3 DNA is TGTGCCAGCGGCTACAGGGGAAGGTACGAGCAGTACTTC.

The chain recombines TRBV11-2 with TRBJ2-7; no definite D call. The ends were cut back, 4 bases at V and 4 bases at J, with 5 bases in the middle. CDR3 length: 11 amino acids. Germline V gene data show CDR1 as SGHAT and CDR2 as FQNNGV. The CDR3 loop is CASSSAYEQYF. The CDR3 DNA sequence: TGTGCCAGCAGCTCAGCTTACGAGCAGTACTTC.

This chain links TRBV19 with TRBJ1-2; the match to TRBD1 covers 7 bases. Germline loops: CDR1 LNHDA, CDR2 SQIVND (reference sequence). The trim removed 6 bases at V and 4 bases at J, leaving 14 bases unmatched. The CDR3 is 16 amino acids. The DNA for the CDR3 is TGTGCCAGTAGATCGCTAGGGGGCTTCAAGGGCTATGGCTACACCTTC. Residues: CASRSLGGFKGYGYTF.

This clone was observed a handful of times. The chain employs TRBV3-1 (or the pseudogene TRBV3-2) and TRBJ1-6; D perhaps matches TRBD1 (5 bases). The V end lost 4 bases, the J end lost 9 bases, and 16 bases lay between the germline ends. The length of the CDR3 is 15 residues. Germline V lookup: CDR1 LGHDT, CDR2 YNNKEL (reference sequence). This chain's CDR3 is CASSRSLGVGSPLHF. The CDR3 nucleotides are TGTGCCAGCAGCCGCTCCCTAGGGGTAGGTTCACCCCTCCACTTT.

This clone was recorded once. The gene calls are TRBV9 and TRBJ2-1, with 7 nucleotides matching TRBD1. The CDR3 is 16 residues long. V shed 4 bases, J shed 2 bases, and the junction held 9 bases outside the gene matches. CDR1 and CDR2 from the germline V gene are SGDLS and YYNGEE. CDR3 region: CASSLWTGWTYNEQFF. The CDR3, as DNA: TGTGCCAGCAGCCTCTGGACAGGATGGACCTACAATGAGCAGTTCTTC.